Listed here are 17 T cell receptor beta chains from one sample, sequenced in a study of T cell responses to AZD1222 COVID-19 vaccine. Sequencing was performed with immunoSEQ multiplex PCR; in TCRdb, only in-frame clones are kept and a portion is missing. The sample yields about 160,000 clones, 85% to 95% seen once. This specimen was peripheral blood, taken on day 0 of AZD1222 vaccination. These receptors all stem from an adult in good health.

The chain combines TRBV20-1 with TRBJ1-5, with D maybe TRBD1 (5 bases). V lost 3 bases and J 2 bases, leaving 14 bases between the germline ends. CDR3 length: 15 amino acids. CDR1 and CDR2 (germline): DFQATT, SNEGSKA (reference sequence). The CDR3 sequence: CSASWGSMGNQPQHF. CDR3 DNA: TGCAGTGCTAGTTGGGGGTCCATGGGCAATCAGCCCCAGCATTTT.

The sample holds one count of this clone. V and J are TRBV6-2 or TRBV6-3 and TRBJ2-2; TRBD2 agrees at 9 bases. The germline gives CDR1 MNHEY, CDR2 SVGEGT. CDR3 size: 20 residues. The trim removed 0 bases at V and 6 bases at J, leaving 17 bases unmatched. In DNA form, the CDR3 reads TGTGCCAGCAGTTACTCGGACCGGACTAGCGTCCTTGGGAGGGCCGGGGAGCTGTTTTTT. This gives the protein CASSYSDRTSVLGRAGELFF.

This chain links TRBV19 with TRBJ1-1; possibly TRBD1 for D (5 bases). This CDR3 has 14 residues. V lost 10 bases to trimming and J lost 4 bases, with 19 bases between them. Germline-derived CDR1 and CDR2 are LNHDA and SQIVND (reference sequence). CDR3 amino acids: CATKKWRGSTEAFF. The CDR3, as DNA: TGTGCCACAAAAAAGTGGAGGGGCTCCACTGAAGCTTTCTTT.

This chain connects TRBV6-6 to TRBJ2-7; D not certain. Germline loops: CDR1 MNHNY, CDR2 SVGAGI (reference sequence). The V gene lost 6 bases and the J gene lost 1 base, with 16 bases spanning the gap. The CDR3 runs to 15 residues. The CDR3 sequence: CASRGGAVRSYEQYF. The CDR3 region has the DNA TGTGCCAGCAGGGGTGGTGCGGTCAGATCCTACGAGCAGTACTTC.

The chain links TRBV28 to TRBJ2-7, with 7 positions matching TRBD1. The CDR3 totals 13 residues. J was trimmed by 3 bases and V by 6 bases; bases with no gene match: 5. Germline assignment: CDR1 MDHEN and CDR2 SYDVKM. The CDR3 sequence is CASRRQGYYEQYF. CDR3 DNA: TGTGCCAGCAGAAGACAGGGCTACTACGAGCAGTACTTC.

CDR3 protein: CASSLLLEHRDSNQPQHF. CDR3 coding DNA: TGTGCCAGCAGCTTGTTATTGGAACACAGGGATAGCAATCAGCCCCAGCATTTT. The V and J genes are TRBV5-6 and TRBJ1-5, with D possibly TRBD1 on 6 matching bases. CDR3 length: 18 residues. Trimming shortened V by 1 base and J by 0 bases, and 17 bases separated the two germline ends. CDR1 and CDR2 (germline): SGHDT, YYEEEE.

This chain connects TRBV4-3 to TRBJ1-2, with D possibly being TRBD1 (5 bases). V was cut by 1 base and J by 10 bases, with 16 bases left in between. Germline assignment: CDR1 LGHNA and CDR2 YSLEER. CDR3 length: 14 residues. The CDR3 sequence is CASSQGSGLKHYTF. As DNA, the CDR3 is TGCGCCAGCAGCCAAGGATCAGGGTTAAAGCACTACACCTTC.

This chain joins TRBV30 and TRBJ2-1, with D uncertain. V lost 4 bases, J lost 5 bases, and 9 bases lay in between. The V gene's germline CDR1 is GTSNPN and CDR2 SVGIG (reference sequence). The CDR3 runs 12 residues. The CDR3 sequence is CAWTTYNNEQFF. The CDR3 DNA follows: TGTGCCTGGACCACTTACAACAATGAGCAGTTCTTC.

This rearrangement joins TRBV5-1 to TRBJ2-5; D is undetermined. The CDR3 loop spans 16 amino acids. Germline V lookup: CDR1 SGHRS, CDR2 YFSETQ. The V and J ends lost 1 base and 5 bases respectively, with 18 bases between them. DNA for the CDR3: TGCGCCAGCAGCTTGACCAACCGGGCCCTCGGGGAGACCCAGTACTTC. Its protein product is CASSLTNRALGETQYF.

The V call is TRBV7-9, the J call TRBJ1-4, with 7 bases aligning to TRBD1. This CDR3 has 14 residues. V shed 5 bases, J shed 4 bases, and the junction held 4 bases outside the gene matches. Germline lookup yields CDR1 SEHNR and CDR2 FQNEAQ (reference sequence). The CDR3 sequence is CASSLGQINEKLFF. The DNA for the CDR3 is TGTGCCAGCAGCCTGGGACAGATTAATGAAAAACTGTTTTTT.

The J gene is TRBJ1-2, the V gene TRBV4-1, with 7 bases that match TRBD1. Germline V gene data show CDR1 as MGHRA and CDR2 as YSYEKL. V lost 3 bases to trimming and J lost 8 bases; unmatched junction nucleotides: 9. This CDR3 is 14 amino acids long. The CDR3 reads CASSQGGTVGGYTF. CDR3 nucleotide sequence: TGCGCCAGCAGCCAGGGAGGGACAGTAGGCGGCTACACCTTC.

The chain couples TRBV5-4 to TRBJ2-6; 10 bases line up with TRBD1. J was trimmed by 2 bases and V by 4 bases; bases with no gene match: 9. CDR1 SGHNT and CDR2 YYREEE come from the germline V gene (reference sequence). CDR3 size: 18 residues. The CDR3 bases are TGTGCCAGCAGCCCCGGACAGGGGGTTTCAACTGGGGCCAACGTCCTGACTTTC. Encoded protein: CASSPGQGVSTGANVLTF.

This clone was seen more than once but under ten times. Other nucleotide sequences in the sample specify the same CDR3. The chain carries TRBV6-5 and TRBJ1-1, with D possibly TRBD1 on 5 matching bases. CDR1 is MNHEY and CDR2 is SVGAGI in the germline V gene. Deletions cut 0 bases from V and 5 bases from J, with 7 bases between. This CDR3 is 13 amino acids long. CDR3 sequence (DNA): TGTGCCAGCAGTTACTCGAGGGGTACTGAAGCTTTCTTT. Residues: CASSYSRGTEAFF.

DNA of the CDR3: TGTGCCAGCAGTGTCGGACGGGGGCTTAGCACAGATACGCAGTATTTT. Translation: CASSVGRGLSTDTQYF. V is TRBV2 and J is TRBJ2-3, with D perhaps being TRBD1 or TRBD2 (6 bases each). Per the germline V gene, CDR1 is SNHLY and CDR2 is FYNNEI. V gave up 4 bases and J gave up 0 bases, with 14 bases separating them. The CDR3 totals 16 residues.

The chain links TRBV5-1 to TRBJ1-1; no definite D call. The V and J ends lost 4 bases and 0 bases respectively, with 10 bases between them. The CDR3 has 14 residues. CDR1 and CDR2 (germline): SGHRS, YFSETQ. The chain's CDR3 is CASSAALMNTEAFF. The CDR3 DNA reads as TGCGCCAGCAGCGCAGCGCTCATGAACACTGAAGCTTTCTTT.

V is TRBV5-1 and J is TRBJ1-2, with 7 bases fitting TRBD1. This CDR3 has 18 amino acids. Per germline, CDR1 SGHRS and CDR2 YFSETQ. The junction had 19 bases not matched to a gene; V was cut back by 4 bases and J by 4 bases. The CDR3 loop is CASSDRDRVSLSGYGYTF. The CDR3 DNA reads TGCGCCAGCAGCGACCGGGACAGAGTATCCCTTTCTGGCTATGGCTACACCTTC.

CDR3 sequence reads: CASSPDGYYGYTF. The CDR3 DNA follows: TGTGCCAGCAGCCCGGACGGCTACTATGGCTACACCTTC. J is TRBJ1-2 and V is TRBV7-2; D unresolved. The germline V and J ends were trimmed by 5 bases and 3 bases, with 10 bases remaining between them. Germline V gene lookup returns CDR1 SGHTA and CDR2 FQGNSA. The CDR3 spans 13 residues.